This T cell receptor beta chain was captured by sequencing in a study of response to subunit inactivated influenza vaccine. TCRdb reprocessed the RT-PCR reads via MiXCR and lists one record per CDR3 protein. The sample contains over 450,000 distinct CDR3 sequences, 13% of which appear only once. CDR1 SGHTA and CDR2 FQGNSA come from the germline V gene. The V end was cut by 4 bases, the J end by 3 bases, with 8 bases between. There are 13 residues in the CDR3. The material sequenced was PBMCs from blood, taken about 40 days after vaccination. This receptor was taken from a man aged 50 to 60 who received an inactivated influenza vaccine. The rearrangement joins TRBV7-2 to TRBJ2-3; D is unclear. The CDR3 DNA follows: TGTGCCAGCAGCTGGGCAACTACAGATACGCAGTATTTT. This translates into CASSWATTDTQYF. The full variable domain, with the rest looked up from reference TRBV7-2 and TRBJ2-3, is GAGVSQSPSNKVTEKGKDVELRCDPISGHTALYWYRQSLGQGLEFLIYFQGNSAPDKSGLPSDRFSAERTGGSVSTLTIQRTQQEDSAVYLCASSWATTDTQYFGPGTRLTVL.